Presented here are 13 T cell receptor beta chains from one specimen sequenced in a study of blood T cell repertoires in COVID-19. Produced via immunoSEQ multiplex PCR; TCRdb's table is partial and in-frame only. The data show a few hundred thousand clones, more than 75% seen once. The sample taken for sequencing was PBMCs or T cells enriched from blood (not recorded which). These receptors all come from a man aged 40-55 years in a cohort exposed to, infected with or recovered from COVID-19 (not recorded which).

In nucleotides, the CDR3 is TGCGCCAGCAGCCAGACCCTACAGGGGGCTGCTGGAAACACCATATATTTT. This encodes CASSQTLQGAAGNTIYF. The chain is built from TRBV4-1 and TRBJ1-3; 9 bases are shared with TRBD1. V lost 3 bases, J lost 2 bases, and 8 bases stayed unmatched. From germline, CDR1 is MGHRA and CDR2 YSYEKL. The CDR3 has 17 residues.

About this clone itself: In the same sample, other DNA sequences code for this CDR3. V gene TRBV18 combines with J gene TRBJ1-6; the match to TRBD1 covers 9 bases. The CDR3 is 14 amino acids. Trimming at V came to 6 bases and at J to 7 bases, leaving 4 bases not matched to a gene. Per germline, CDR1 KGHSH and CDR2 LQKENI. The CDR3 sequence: CASSPGQGNSPLHF. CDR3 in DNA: TGTGCCAGCTCCCCGGGACAGGGAAATTCACCCCTCCACTTT. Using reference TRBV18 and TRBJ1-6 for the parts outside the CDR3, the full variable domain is NAGVMQNPRHLVRRRGQEARLRCSPMKGHSHVYWYRQLPEEGLKFMVYLQKENIIDESGMPKERFSAEFPKEGPSILRIQQVVRGDSAAYFCASSPGQGNSPLHFGNGTRLTVT.

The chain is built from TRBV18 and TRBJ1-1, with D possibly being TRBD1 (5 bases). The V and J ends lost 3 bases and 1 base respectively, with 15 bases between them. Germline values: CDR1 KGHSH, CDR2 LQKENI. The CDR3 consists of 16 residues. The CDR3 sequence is CASSPFWGSQNTEAFF. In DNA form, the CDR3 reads TGTGCCAGCTCACCGTTTTGGGGCTCCCAGAACACTGAAGCTTTCTTT.

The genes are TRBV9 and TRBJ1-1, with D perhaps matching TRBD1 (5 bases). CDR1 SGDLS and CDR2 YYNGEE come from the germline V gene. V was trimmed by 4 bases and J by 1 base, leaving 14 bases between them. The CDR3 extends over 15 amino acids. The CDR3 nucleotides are TGTGCCAGCAGCCCCGGGGGGAGAGGGAACACTGAAGCTTTCTTT. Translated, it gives CASSPGGRGNTEAFF.

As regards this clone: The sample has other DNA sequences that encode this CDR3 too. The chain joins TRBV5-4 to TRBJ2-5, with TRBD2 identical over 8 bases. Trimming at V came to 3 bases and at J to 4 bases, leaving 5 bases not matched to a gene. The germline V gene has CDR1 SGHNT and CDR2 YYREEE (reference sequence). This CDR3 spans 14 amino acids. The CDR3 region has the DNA TGTGCCAGCAGCTCCTGGGCGGGAGGAGAGACCCAGTACTTC. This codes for CASSSWAGGETQYF. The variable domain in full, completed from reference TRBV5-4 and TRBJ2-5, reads ETGVTQSPTHLIKTRGQQVTLRCSSQSGHNTVSWYQQALGQGPQFIFQYYREEENGRGNFPPRFSGLQFPNYSSELNVNALELDDSALYLCASSSWAGGETQYFGPGTRLLVL.

The CDR3 coding sequence is TGTGCCAGAAGCCCCCGGGGAGTATCGGCTGAGCTCGAGACCAACGTCCTGACTTTC. The encoded protein is CARSPRGVSAELETNVLTF. This chain connects TRBV5-3 to TRBJ2-6; D is perhaps TRBD2 (5 bases). TRBV5-3 is placed among ORFs of uncertain function. The V end was cut by 4 bases, the J end by 8 bases, with 28 bases between. This CDR3 comprises 19 residues.

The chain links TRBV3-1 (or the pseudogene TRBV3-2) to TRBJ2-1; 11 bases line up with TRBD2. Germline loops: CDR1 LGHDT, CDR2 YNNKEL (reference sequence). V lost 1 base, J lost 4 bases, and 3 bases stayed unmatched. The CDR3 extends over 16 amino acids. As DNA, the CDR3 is TGTGCCAGCAGCCAAGCGACTAGCGGGAAGTACAATGAGCAGTTCTTC. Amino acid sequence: CASSQATSGKYNEQFF.

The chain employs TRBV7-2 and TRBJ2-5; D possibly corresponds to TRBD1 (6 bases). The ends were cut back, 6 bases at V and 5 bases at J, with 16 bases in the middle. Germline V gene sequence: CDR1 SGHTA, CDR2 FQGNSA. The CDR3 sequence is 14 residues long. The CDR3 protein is CASRPDRQRETQYF. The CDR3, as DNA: TGTGCCAGCAGACCGGACAGACAGAGGGAGACCCAGTACTTC. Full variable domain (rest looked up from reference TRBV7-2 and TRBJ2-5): GAGVSQSPSNKVTEKGKDVELRCDPISGHTALYWYRQSLGQGLEFLIYFQGNSAPDKSGLPSDRFSAERTGGSVSTLTIQRTQQEDSAVYLCASRPDRQRETQYFGPGTRLLVL.

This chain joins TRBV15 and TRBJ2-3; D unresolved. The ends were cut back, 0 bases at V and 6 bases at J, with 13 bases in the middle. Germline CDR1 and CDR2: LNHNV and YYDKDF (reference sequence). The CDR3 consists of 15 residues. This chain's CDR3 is CATSRDPWAQDTQYF. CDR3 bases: TGTGCCACCAGCAGAGATCCGTGGGCGCAGGATACGCAGTATTTT.

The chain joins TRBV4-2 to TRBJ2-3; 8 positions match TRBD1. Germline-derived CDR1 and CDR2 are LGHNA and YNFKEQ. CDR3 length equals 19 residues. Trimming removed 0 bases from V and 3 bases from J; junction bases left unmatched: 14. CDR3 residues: CASSQDFVGRGRLTDTQYF. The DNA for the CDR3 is TGTGCCAGCAGCCAAGATTTTGTTGGCAGGGGGCGCCTTACAGATACGCAGTATTTT.

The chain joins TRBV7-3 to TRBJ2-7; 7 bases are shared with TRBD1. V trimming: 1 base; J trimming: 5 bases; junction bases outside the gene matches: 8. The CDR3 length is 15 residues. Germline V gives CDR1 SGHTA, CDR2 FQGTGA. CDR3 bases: TGTGCCAGCAGCTTAATAGGGGGCCCTCGGAACGAGCAGTACTTC. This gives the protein CASSLIGGPRNEQYF.

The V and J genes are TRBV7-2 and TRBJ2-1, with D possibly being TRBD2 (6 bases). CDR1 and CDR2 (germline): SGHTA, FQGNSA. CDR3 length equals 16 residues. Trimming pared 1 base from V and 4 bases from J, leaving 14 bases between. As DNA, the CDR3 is TGTGCCAGCAGCTTAGTCGGGACTGTAACATACAATGAGCAGTTCTTC. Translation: CASSLVGTVTYNEQFF.

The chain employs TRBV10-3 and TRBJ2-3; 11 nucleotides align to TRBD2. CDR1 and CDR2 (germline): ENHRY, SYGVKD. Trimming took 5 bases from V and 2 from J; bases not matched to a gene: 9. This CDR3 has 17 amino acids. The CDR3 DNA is TGTGCCATCAGTCCAAAGGGGACTAGCGGTAACACAGATACGCAGTATTTT. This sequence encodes CAISPKGTSGNTDTQYF.